This TCR beta chain was recorded in a study of beta chain features in type 1 diabetes. Of the isolated RNA, all was reverse transcribed, and so the sequenced material was expressed TCRB transcripts. Sequencing was performed with immunoSEQ multiplex PCR; in TCRdb, only in-frame clones are kept and a portion is missing. The sample consists of around 180,000 clones, around 8% of them appearing once. CDR1 and CDR2 from the germline V gene are SGDLS and YYNGEE. The length of the CDR3 is 13 residues. Trimming left V 0 bases short and J 8 bases short, with 9 bases between. Details on this clone: The target antigen is unknown.

The study, taken as a whole, reports: HLA influence on TCRB rearrangement stayed unresolved here. TCRB CDR3s from Type 1 diabetes patients were moderately but significantly shorter in all four CD4+ subsets.

This clonotype was obtained from a woman aged 40 to 55 with type 1 diabetes. The rearrangement uses TRBV9 and TRBJ2-4, with unresolved D. Sequenced sample: central memory CD4+ T cells from blood. The CDR3, as DNA: TGTGCCAGCAGCGTAGGTGGCCAGGACATTCAGTACTTC. Translation gives CASSVGGQDIQYF.